The TCR beta chain described here comes from a study of cytomegalovirus exposure and HLA in healthy donors. General study results and limits: Based on reports, TCR beta sequences accurately predicted HLA-A and HLA-B alleles for most subjects. Cytomegalovirus association was listed for approximately 160 TCR beta chains. One variant, a missense change in DCLRE1C, was linked in a later analysis to TCR beta V- and J-gene trimming.

This clone was detected only once. The antigen remains unidentified. CDR3 length: 16 amino acids. The V gene's germline CDR1 is MDHEN and CDR2 SYDVKM. V shed 4 bases, J shed 3 bases, and the junction held 10 bases outside the gene matches. This PCR relied on a set of 60 Vbeta primers and 13 Jbeta primers. Generated by immunoSEQ multiplex PCR, the TCRdb table keeps only in-frame clones and is missing some. The sample has about 270,000 clones; around 66% are singletons. The TCR was taken from a female donor in good health and CMV-seronegative. The chain links TRBV28 to TRBJ1-1; 8 nucleotides align to TRBD1. The specimen was PBMCs. The CDR3, as DNA: TGTGCCAGCAGTTCGACAGGGGTGGCGTGGGACACTGAAGCTTTCTTT. Its protein is CASSSTGVAWDTEAFF.